Shown below are 9 T cell receptor beta chains from a single sample sequenced in a study of T cells in Graves' hyperthyroidism and ophthalmopathy. TCR beta CDR3 region amplification was performed from RNA transcripts. The TCR CDR3 was amplified in a first-round RT-PCR using the HTBI primer set. TCRdb itself ran the multiplex PCR reads through MiXCR, one entry per CDR3 protein. Among about 720,000 distinct CDR3 sequences listed, 15% to 20% were seen once. Source material: blood. The receptors come from a man aged 18 to 35 with Graves' hyperthyroidism.

The CDR3 bases are TGTGCCAGCAGCGAAGGAGGCAGCACCACAGATACGCAGTATTTT. This codes for CASSEGGSTTDTQYF. The chain uses TRBV9 and TRBJ2-3; D perhaps matches TRBD2 (5 bases). Germline V gene data show CDR1 as SGDLS and CDR2 as YYNGEE. Trimming took off 3 bases at V and 2 bases at J, with 13 bases between the two ends. The CDR3 covers 15 residues.

This clonotype was recorded many times. The V gene is TRBV6-1, the J gene TRBJ2-7; perhaps D is TRBD1 or TRBD2 (5 bases each). The V end lost 10 bases, the J end lost 7 bases, and 26 bases lay between the germline ends. This CDR3 is built from 15 residues. In germline, CDR1 is MNHNS, CDR2 SASEGT. The CDR3 sequence: CATTWGPRARGEQYF. CDR3 nucleotide sequence: TGTGCCACGACCTGGGGACCCAGGGCCCGCGGGGAGCAGTACTTC.

This clonotype has a handful of counts. This sequence joins TRBV28 and TRBJ1-2; D unresolved. The V gene lost 10 bases and the J gene lost 3 bases, with 12 bases spanning the gap. Looked up from germline, CDR1 is MDHEN and CDR2 is SYDVKM. The CDR3 extends over 12 amino acids. Here the CDR3 DNA reads TGTGCCACTTCGCCCCTCCACTATGGCTACACCTTC. Translated, it gives CATSPLHYGYTF.

This clonotype was picked up a small number of times. J is TRBJ1-3 and V is TRBV29-1; 7 bases match TRBD1. The CDR3 is 17 residues long. Per germline, CDR1 SQVTM and CDR2 ANQGSEA. V gave up 6 bases and J gave up 0 bases; unmatched junction bases: 14. The CDR3 region has the DNA TGCAGCGTCTACACTAAGGCAGGGGGGAGCTCTGGAAACACCATATATTTT. Amino acids: CSVYTKAGGSSGNTIYF.

This clonotype was recorded a few times. This chain connects TRBV10-3 to TRBJ2-1, with 9 bases matching TRBD2. In germline, CDR1 is ENHRY, CDR2 SYGVKD. The junction had 9 bases not matched to a gene; V was cut back by 4 bases and J by 2 bases. This CDR3 is built from 17 residues. In DNA, the CDR3 is TGTGCCATCAGTGCGATACTAGCGGGCCCCGCCTACAATGAGCAGTTCTTC. Translating it yields CAISAILAGPAYNEQFF.

This clonotype was recorded at least ten times. DNA of the CDR3: TGTGCCAGCAGTTGGGGCTACACTGAAGCTTTCTTT. As protein: CASSWGYTEAFF. The rearrangement links TRBV28 to TRBJ1-1; D is perhaps TRBD1 (5 bases). Trimming removed 4 bases at V and 3 bases at J, with 6 bases between. Germline CDR1 reads MDHEN; CDR2 reads SYDVKM. This CDR3 is built from 12 residues.

This clonotype came up a few times. V gene TRBV27 combines with J gene TRBJ2-1; 8 bases fit TRBD2. CDR1 is MNHEY, CDR2 SMNVEV, per germline (reference sequence). The V gene end was trimmed by 5 bases and the J gene end by 7 bases; junction bases not matched to a gene: 13. This CDR3 comprises 16 residues. CDR3 in amino acids: CASSDPGGRALNEQFF. CDR3 nucleotides: TGTGCCAGCAGTGACCCGGGGGGGAGGGCCTTGAATGAGCAGTTCTTC.

V gene TRBV13 combines with J gene TRBJ1-2; 12 bases line up with TRBD1. CDR1 is PRHDT, CDR2 FYEKMQ, per germline (reference sequence). V lost 7 bases, J lost 7 bases, and 7 bases stayed unmatched. The CDR3 is made up of 14 amino acids. CDR3 in DNA: TGTGCCAGCAACCCGGGACAGGGGGCGGGTGGCTACACCTTC. Amino acid sequence: CASNPGQGAGGYTF.

The gene calls are TRBV20-1 and TRBJ2-7; D possibly matches TRBD1 or TRBD2 (5 bases each). This CDR3 has 14 amino acids. The germline gives CDR1 DFQATT, CDR2 SNEGSKA (reference sequence). V shed 1 base and J shed 6 bases, with 16 bases lying between them. This chain's CDR3 is CSARGNHRGREQYF. Here the CDR3 DNA reads TGCAGTGCTAGAGGTAATCACCGGGGCCGCGAGCAGTACTTC.